This is a list of T cell receptor beta chains from one sample in a study of chemoradiotherapy in HPV16-positive cancers. Assay used: immunoSEQ multiplex PCR; TCRdb lists only in-frame clones, some missing. The sample yields around 1,500 clones, roughly 86% seen once. This material consisted of tumor tissue, taken from a patient who underwent chemoradiotherapy. Receptors were obtained from a human donor with HPV-associated anogenital cancer. CDR3s include the opening cysteine and the closing phenylalanine or tryptophan. Fields, in order: J gene, D gene, clone size, V gene, CDR3 protein, CDR3 DNA. A D gene is named only where the DNA matches it firmly. For some rows the clone size is stated as once, few or many, or as a class when expanded; others skip it.

TRBJ2-1 | NA | NA | TRBV4-2 | CASSPSIGLGYANEQFF | TGTGCCAGCAGCCCTTCAATTGGGCTAGGGTACGCCAATGAGCAGTTCTTC
TRBJ1-2 | NA | once | TRBV11-1 | CASSHPSLDRYGYTF | TGTGCCAGCAGCCACCCCTCCCTGGACCGCTATGGCTACACCTTC
TRBJ2-7 | NA | NA | TRBV9 | CASSVVPDMTYEQYF | TGTGCCAGCAGCGTAGTACCGGACATGACCTACGAGCAGTACTTC
TRBJ2-1 | TRBD2 | NA | TRBV7-6 | CASSYTAGIYNEQFF | TGTGCCAGCAGCTATACAGCGGGGATTTACAATGAGCAGTTCTTC
TRBJ1-2 | NA | once | TRBV29-1 | CSVEGNRYGYTF | TGCAGCGTTGAGGGGAATCGCTATGGCTACACCTTC
TRBJ2-1 | NA | NA | TRBV23-1 | CASTPPRVFEQFF | TGCGCCAGCACACCCCCCAGGGTTTTCGAGCAGTTCTTC
TRBJ1-5 | TRBD1 | NA | TRBV28 | CASTSQTGDQPQHF | TGTGCCAGTACTTCACAGACAGGGGATCAGCCCCAGCATTTT
TRBJ2-7 | NA | NA | TRBV2 | CASSEALDSGGQYF | TGTGCCAGCAGTGAAGCGCTTGACAGCGGCGGGCAGTACTTC
TRBJ2-3 | NA | NA | TRBV7-8 | CASSLFQRPTDTQYF | TGTGCCAGCAGCTTATTTCAGCGGCCCACAGATACGCAGTATTTT
TRBJ1-2 | NA | NA | TRBV13 | CASSSITGYGYTF | TGTGCCAGCAGCTCAATAACGGGGTATGGCTACACCTTC
TRBJ1-2 | NA | NA | TRBV5-1 | CASSLVADRVPNYGYTF | TGCGCCAGCAGCTTGGTGGCAGATAGAGTCCCTAACTATGGCTACACCTTC
TRBJ2-2 | TRBD2 | NA | TRBV7-2 | CASSLGVGGSSGELFF | TGTGCCAGCAGCTTAGGGGTCGGCGGGAGCTCCGGGGAGCTGTTTTTT
TRBJ1-3 | NA | NA | TRBV2 | CASSERGIGSGNTIYF | TGTGCCAGCAGTGAAAGAGGCATAGGATCTGGAAACACCATATATTTT
TRBJ2-5 | TRBD2 | NA | TRBV7-9 | CASSLGGGIQETQYF | TGTGCCAGCAGCTTGGGCGGGGGGATCCAAGAGACCCAGTACTTC
TRBJ1-4 | NA | NA | TRBV30 | CAWSVVFEHRANNEKLFF | TGTGCCTGGAGTGTGGTCTTCGAACACAGGGCCAATAATGAAAAACTGTTTTTT
TRBJ2-1 | NA | large | TRBV9 | CASSVVGAPPQNEQFF | TGTGCCAGCAGCGTAGTTGGGGCTCCTCCACAGAATGAGCAGTTCTTC
TRBJ1-1 | TRBD1 | large | TRBV5-1 | CASSPGTGGTEAFF | TGCGCCAGCAGCCCCGGGACAGGCGGCACTGAAGCTTTCTTT
TRBJ2-3 | TRBD2 | NA | TRBV7-9 | CASSRNSGRSDTQYF | TGTGCCAGCAGCCGCAATAGCGGGAGGTCAGATACGCAGTATTTT
TRBJ1-2 | NA | once | TRBV2 | CASLVEQYGYTF | TGTGCCAGCTTGGTGGAGCAGTATGGCTACACCTTC
TRBJ2-7 | NA | NA | TRBV15 | CATAVGAGGEQYF | TGTGCCACAGCGGTAGGGGCGGGTGGCGAGCAGTACTTC
TRBJ2-7 | NA | NA | TRBV6-1 | CASIPRQTSYEQYF | TGTGCCAGCATTCCGAGACAGACCTCCTACGAGCAGTACTTC
TRBJ2-2 | NA | NA | TRBV28 | CASSFPAGELFF | TGTGCCAGCAGTTTCCCTGCCGGGGAGCTGTTTTTT
TRBJ2-3 | TRBD2 | NA | TRBV7-6 | CASSFLAGGPGDTQYF | TGTGCCAGCAGCTTTTTAGCGGGAGGGCCAGGAGATACGCAGTATTTT
TRBJ2-3 | TRBD1 | NA | TRBV29-1 | CSVGQGSTDTQYF | TGCAGCGTTGGACAGGGAAGCACAGATACGCAGTATTTT
TRBJ2-5 | TRBD2 | NA | TRBV11-2 | CASSPGGLGSAETQYF | TGTGCCAGCAGCCCCGGGGGACTAGGATCGGCAGAGACCCAGTACTTC
TRBJ2-1 | NA | NA | TRBV7-3 | CASSLSWTNQGNEQFF | TGTGCCAGCAGCTTATCGTGGACAAACCAAGGCAATGAGCAGTTCTTC
TRBJ2-7 | TRBD1 | NA | TRBV7-9 | CASSLGTGNDEQYF | TGTGCCAGCAGCTTAGGGACAGGGAACGACGAGCAGTACTTC
TRBJ2-7 | TRBD2 | NA | TRBV4-2 | CASSQERGVNYEQYF | TGTGCCAGCAGCCAGGAGCGGGGGGTAAACTACGAGCAGTACTTC
TRBJ2-5 | NA | NA | TRBV29-1 | CSGQDRRGQETQYF | TGCAGCGGGCAGGACAGACGGGGCCAAGAGACCCAGTACTTC
TRBJ1-5 | NA | NA | TRBV4-2 | CASSLAALGNQPQHF | TGTGCCAGCAGCCTTGCAGCGCTGGGCAATCAGCCCCAGCATTTT
TRBJ1-2 | NA | NA | TRBV18 | CASSPGGGNYGYTF | TGTGCCAGCTCACCAGGGGGAGGAAACTATGGCTACACCTTC
TRBJ2-2 | NA | NA | TRBV5-1 | CASSSGQPSTGELFF | TGCGCCAGCAGCTCCGGACAGCCGAGCACCGGGGAGCTGTTTTTT
TRBJ2-7 | NA | NA | TRBV27 | CASGYEQYF | TGTGCCAGTGGCTACGAGCAGTACTTC
TRBJ1-6 | NA | NA | TRBV30 | CAWSVRSRAPLHF | TGTGCCTGGAGTGTGAGGTCTCGAGCACCCCTCCACTTT
TRBJ2-1 | NA | NA | TRBV5-1 | CATSAGIADTYNEQFF | TGCGCCACCAGTGCGGGAATAGCGGATACCTACAATGAGCAGTTCTTC
TRBJ2-2 | NA | once | TRBV2 | CASSYASAGELFF | TGTGCCAGCAGTTACGCGTCCGCCGGGGAGCTGTTTTTT
TRBJ1-1 | NA | few | TRBV5-6 | CASSFGTEAFF | TGTGCCAGCAGCTTTGGCACTGAAGCTTTCTTT
TRBJ1-2 | NA | few | TRBV5-4 | CASSRRIEGSYGYTF | TGTGCCAGCAGCCGCCGCATAGAGGGCAGCTATGGCTACACCTTC
TRBJ2-7 | NA | NA | TRBV6-1 | CASSDKAGGVPGEDEQYF | TGTGCCAGCAGTGATAAAGCAGGGGGGGTCCCGGGGGAGGACGAGCAGTACTTC
TRBJ2-3 | TRBD2 | NA | TRBV6-1 | CASSEVLAADTQYF | TGTGCCAGCAGTGAAGTACTAGCGGCAGATACGCAGTATTTT
TRBJ2-7 | NA | NA | TRBV6-1 | CASSDRGRSYEQYF | TGTGCCAGCAGCGATAGGGGCCGATCCTACGAGCAGTACTTC
TRBJ1-1 | NA | once | TRBV21-1 | CASSAGRDRTEAFF | TGTGCCAGCAGCGCGGGCAGGGACCGAACTGAAGCTTTCTTT
TRBJ1-5 | NA | NA | TRBV18 | CASSPYTGVGFFSQPQHF | TGTGCCAGCTCACCATATACAGGAGTTGGATTTTTTTCTCAGCCCCAGCATTTT
TRBJ1-1 | NA | NA | TRBV4-1 | CASSQEIRNTEAFF | TGCGCCAGCAGCCAAGAGATCCGGAACACTGAAGCTTTCTTT
TRBJ2-1 | TRBD1 | NA | TRBV28 | CASSSKVRGREQFF | TGTGCCAGCAGTTCCAAGGTCAGGGGGCGAGAGCAGTTCTTC
TRBJ1-1 | TRBD1 | NA | TRBV6-6 | CASSPSDRKAEAFF | TGTGCCAGCAGTCCCTCGGACAGGAAAGCTGAAGCTTTCTTT
TRBJ1-3 | NA | NA | TRBV7-7 | CASSTGLPDSGNTIYF | TGTGCTAGCAGCACGGGACTGCCGGACTCTGGAAACACCATATATTTT
TRBJ1-1 | TRBD1 | once | TRBV19 | CASSPKRQGAKLEAFF | TGTGCCAGTAGTCCGAAAAGACAGGGGGCGAAACTTGAAGCTTTCTTT
TRBJ1-5 | NA | few | TRBV28 | CASNSATAHQPQHF | TGTGCCAGCAATTCCGCAACGGCCCATCAGCCCCAGCATTTT
TRBJ2-1 | TRBD2 | NA | TRBV5-1 | CASSLAGTSINEQFF | TGCGCCAGCAGCCTGGCCGGGACTAGCATCAATGAGCAGTTCTTC
TRBJ1-1 | NA | few | TRBV2 | CASTGQGNTEAFF | TGTGCCAGCACCGGGCAGGGGAACACTGAAGCTTTCTTT
TRBJ2-2 | NA | NA | TRBV5-1 | CASSLGVDSNTGELFF | TGCGCCAGCAGCTTGGGGGTAGACAGTAACACCGGGGAGCTGTTTTTT